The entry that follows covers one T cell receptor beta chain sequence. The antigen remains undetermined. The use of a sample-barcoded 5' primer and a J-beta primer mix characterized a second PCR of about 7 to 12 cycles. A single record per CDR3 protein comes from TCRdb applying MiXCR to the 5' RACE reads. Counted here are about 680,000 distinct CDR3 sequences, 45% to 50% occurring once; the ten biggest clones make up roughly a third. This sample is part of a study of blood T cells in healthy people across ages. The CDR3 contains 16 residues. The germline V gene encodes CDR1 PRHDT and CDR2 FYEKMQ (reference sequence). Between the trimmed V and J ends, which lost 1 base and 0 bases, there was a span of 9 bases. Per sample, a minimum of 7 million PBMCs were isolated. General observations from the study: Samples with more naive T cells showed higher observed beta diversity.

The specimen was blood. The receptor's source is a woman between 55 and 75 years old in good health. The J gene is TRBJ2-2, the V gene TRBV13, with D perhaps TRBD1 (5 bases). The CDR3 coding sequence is TGTGCCAGCAGCTTAGTAGACAGTGCGAACACCGGGGAGCTGTTTTTT. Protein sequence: CASSLVDSANTGELFF.